The TCR beta chain described here comes from a study of cytomegalovirus exposure and HLA in healthy donors. Study context: Earlier, 90 million to 140 million unique TCR beta sequences were recovered from some 200 million T cells by an analysis. Study-level points and caveats: Using the classifier, cytomegalovirus status was reportedly diagnosed with high specificity and sensitivity. Another analysis was done later, and it associated 15,000 to 20,000 TCR beta sequences with HLA alleles at 0.05 false discovery rate.

As regards this clone: The antigen remains undetermined.

Germline loops: CDR1 SGHRS, CDR2 YFSETQ. V was clipped by 4 bases and J by 4 bases; unmatched bases: 6. The CDR3 spans 14 residues. Amplification used 60 Vbeta primers and 13 Jbeta primers. Produced via immunoSEQ multiplex PCR; TCRdb's table is partial and in-frame only. The sample consists of roughly 200,000 clones, 87% of them appearing once. Sequencing was carried out using PBMCs. This TCR was sampled from a boy aged 2 to 10 in good health and CMV-seronegative. The chain is built from TRBV5-1 and TRBJ2-7; TRBD1 aligns across 9 bases. In DNA form, the CDR3 reads TGCGCCAGCAGCCAGACAGGGGGGAGGTACGAGCAGTACTTC. This gives the protein CASSQTGGRYEQYF.